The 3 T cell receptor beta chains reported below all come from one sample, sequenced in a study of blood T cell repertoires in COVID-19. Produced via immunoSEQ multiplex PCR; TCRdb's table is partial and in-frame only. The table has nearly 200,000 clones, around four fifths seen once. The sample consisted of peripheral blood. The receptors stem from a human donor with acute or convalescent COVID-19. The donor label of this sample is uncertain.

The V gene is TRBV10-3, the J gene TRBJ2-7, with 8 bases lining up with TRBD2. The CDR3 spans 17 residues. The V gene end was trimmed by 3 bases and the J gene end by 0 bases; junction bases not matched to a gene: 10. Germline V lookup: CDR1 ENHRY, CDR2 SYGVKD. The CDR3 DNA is TGTGCCATCAGTGATCGGTTGGCGGGAGGACTCTCCTACGAGCAGTACTTC. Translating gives CAISDRLAGGLSYEQYF.

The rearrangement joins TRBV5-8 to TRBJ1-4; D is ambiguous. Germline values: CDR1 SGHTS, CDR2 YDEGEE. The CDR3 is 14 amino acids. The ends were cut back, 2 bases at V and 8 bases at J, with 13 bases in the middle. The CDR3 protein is CASSFEHYGEKLFF. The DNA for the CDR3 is TGTGCCAGCAGCTTCGAGCACTACGGGGAAAAACTGTTTTTT.

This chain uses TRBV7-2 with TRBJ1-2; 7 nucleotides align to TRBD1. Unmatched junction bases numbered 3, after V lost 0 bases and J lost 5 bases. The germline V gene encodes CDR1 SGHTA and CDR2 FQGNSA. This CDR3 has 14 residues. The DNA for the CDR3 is TGTGCCAGCAGCTTAGCTATGACAGGGTATGGCTACACCTTC. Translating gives CASSLAMTGYGYTF.